This TCR beta chain was recorded in a study of blood T cell repertoires in COVID-19. Overall study context: Acute-phase and convalescent COVID-19 samples originated in the United States, Italy and Spain. T cells, B-cell-depleted T cells, or PBMCs supplied cDNA or gDNA.

Between the trimmed V and J ends, which lost 4 bases and 2 bases, there was a span of 12 bases. CDR3 length: 14 residues. CDR1 is MGHDK and CDR2 is SYGVNS in the germline V gene. Seattle patients were enrolled while actively infected and followed longitudinally. The authors' processing: Reference gene primers were amplified, and this amplification served to estimate nucleated cell counts. The repertoire was sequenced with immunoSEQ multiplex PCR; TCRdb's copy has only in-frame clones and lacks some. V, J and clone size were drawn from that table, and D and trimming were deduced from the DNA. The data contain around 280,000 clones, roughly 91% of them singletons.

Source material: peripheral blood. The clonotype was recovered from a woman in her twenties or thirties with COVID-19, enrolled during active disease. The chain has TRBV25-1 and TRBJ2-7; D may be TRBD1 (6 bases). CDR3 sequence: CASSGNRVPYEQYF. DNA for the CDR3: TGTGCCAGCAGTGGCAACAGGGTCCCCTACGAGCAGTACTTC.